This TCR beta chain was recovered during a study of blood T cell repertoires in COVID-19. Looking at the study overall: The United States, Italy and Spain supplied acute and convalescent COVID-19 samples. T cells, B-cell-depleted T cells, or PBMCs supplied cDNA or gDNA.

Authors' analysis steps: It was from reference gene primer amplification that nucleated cell counts were estimated. Profiled with immunoSEQ multiplex PCR; TCRdb holds only in-frame clones, not every one. That table supplies the V and J calls and clone size; D and trimming were determined from the DNA. The sample has about 80,000 clones; 78% are singletons. The CDR3 totals 17 residues. Trimming took 1 base from V and 3 from J; bases not matched to a gene: 6. Germline CDR1 is SEHNR and CDR2 is FQNEAQ (reference sequence). The clonotype was recovered from a human donor in a cohort sampled during active COVID-19. Specimen: peripheral blood. The chain has TRBV7-9 and TRBJ1-4; 9 bases line up with TRBD1. The chain's CDR3 is CASSLGDREGANEKLFF. The CDR3 DNA is TGTGCCAGCAGCTTAGGGGACAGGGAAGGAGCTAATGAAAAACTGTTTTTT.